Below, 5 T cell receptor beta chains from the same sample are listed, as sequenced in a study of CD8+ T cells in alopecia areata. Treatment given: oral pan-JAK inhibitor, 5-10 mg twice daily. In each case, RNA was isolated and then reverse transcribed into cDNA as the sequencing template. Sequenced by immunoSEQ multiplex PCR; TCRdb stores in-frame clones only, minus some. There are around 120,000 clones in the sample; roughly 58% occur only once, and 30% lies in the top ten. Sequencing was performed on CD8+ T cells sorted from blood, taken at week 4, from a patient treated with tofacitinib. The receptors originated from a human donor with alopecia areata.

The CDR3 DNA follows: TGTGCCCGTGGACAGCCCTACGAGCAGTACTTC. It translates to CARGQPYEQYF. The V call is TRBV30, the J call TRBJ2-7; perhaps TRBD1 as D (6 bases). The length of the CDR3 is 11 residues. V was pared by 8 bases and J by 2 bases, with 10 bases between. Germline CDR1 GTSNPN, CDR2 SVGIG (reference sequence).

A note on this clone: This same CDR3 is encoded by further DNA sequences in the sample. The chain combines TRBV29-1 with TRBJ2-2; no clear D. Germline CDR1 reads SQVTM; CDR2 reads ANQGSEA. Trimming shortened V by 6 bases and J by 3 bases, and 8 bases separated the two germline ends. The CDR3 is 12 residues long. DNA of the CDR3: TGCAGCGTGTATAGGGACACCGGGGAGCTGTTTTTT. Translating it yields CSVYRDTGELFF.

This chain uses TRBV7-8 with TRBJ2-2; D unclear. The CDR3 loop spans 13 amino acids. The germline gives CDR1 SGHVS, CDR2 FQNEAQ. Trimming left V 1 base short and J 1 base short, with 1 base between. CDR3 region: CASSLENTGELFF. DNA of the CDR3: TGTGCCAGCAGCTTAGAGAACACCGGGGAGCTGTTTTTT.

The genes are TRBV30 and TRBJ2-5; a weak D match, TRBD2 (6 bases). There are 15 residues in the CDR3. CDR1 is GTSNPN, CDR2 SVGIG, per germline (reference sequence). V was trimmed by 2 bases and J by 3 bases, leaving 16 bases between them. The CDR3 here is CAWSLSGSYEETQYF. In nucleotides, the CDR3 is TGTGCCTGGAGTCTATCCGGGAGCTACGAAGAGACCCAGTACTTC.

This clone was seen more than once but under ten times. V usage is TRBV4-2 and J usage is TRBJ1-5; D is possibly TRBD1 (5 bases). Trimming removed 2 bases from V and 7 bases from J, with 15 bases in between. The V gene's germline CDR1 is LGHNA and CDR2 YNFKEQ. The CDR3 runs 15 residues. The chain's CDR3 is CASSQRDSQEQPQHF. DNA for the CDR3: TGTGCCAGCAGCCAAAGGGACTCTCAGGAGCAGCCCCAGCATTTT.